This is a list of T cell receptor beta chains from one sample in a study of T cells in Graves' hyperthyroidism and ophthalmopathy. TCRdb reprocessed the multiplex PCR reads via MiXCR and lists one record per CDR3 protein. The sample includes roughly 570,000 distinct CDR3 sequences, 40% to 55% seen only once; the top ten take around 7.7%. The material sequenced was peripheral blood or thyroid tissue (not recorded which). These receptors came from a woman aged 18-29 years with Graves' hyperthyroidism. CDR3s include the opening cysteine and the closing phenylalanine or tryptophan. D genes are given only for firm matches. Only some rows state a clone size, as once, few, many or a class for expanded clones.

j_gene: TRBJ2-7
v_gene: TRBV20-1
d_gene: TRBD2
abundance: NA
CDR3nt: TGCAGTGCCCTACTAGCGGGACGGTCGTTGTACGAGCAGTACTTC
CDR3aa: CSALLAGRSLYEQYF

j_gene: TRBJ1-1
v_gene: TRBV24-1
d_gene: TRBD1
abundance: NA
CDR3nt: TGTGCCACCAGTGCTAGAGGGACAGGGGACACTGAAGCTTTCTTT
CDR3aa: CATSARGTGDTEAFF

j_gene: TRBJ2-7
v_gene: TRBV5-5
d_gene: NA
abundance: many
CDR3nt: TGTGCCAGCAGCTTCGCAGGGTTAACCTACGAGCAGTACTTC
CDR3aa: CASSFAGLTYEQYF

j_gene: TRBJ2-5
v_gene: TRBV19
d_gene: NA
abundance: NA
CDR3nt: TGTGCCAGTAGCGGGGAAGGCAAGACAGAGACCCAGTACTTC
CDR3aa: CASSGEGKTETQYF

j_gene: TRBJ2-7
v_gene: TRBV7-9
d_gene: NA
abundance: many
CDR3nt: TGTGCCAGCAGCCCGAACTGGGAAGACGAGCAGTACTTC
CDR3aa: CASSPNWEDEQYF

j_gene: TRBJ1-5
v_gene: TRBV2
d_gene: TRBD1
abundance: NA
CDR3nt: TGTGCCAGCAGCTTGGGGACAGATAGCGAGACCCAGCATTTT
CDR3aa: CASSLGTDSETQHF

j_gene: TRBJ1-5
v_gene: TRBV25-1
d_gene: NA
abundance: NA
CDR3nt: TGTGCCAGCAGTGAATCAGGGCGGGGATACTTGGATCAGCCCCAGCATTTT
CDR3aa: CASSESGRGYLDQPQHF

j_gene: TRBJ2-2
v_gene: TRBV29-1
d_gene: TRBD1
abundance: once
CDR3nt: TGCAGCGTCAGACAGGGGGTGGACACCGGGGAGCTGTTTTTT
CDR3aa: CSVRQGVDTGELFF

j_gene: TRBJ2-3
v_gene: TRBV10-3
d_gene: NA
abundance: NA
CDR3nt: TGTGCCAGCAGTTACCGGGGCGGCACAGATACGCAGTATTTT
CDR3aa: CASSYRGGTDTQYF

j_gene: TRBJ2-1
v_gene: TRBV7-9
d_gene: TRBD2
abundance: NA
CDR3nt: TGTGCCAGCAGCCTTTTAGCGGGAGAGGATTACGGCGATGAGCAGTTCTTC
CDR3aa: CASSLLAGEDYGDEQFF

j_gene: TRBJ2-2
v_gene: TRBV24-1
d_gene: NA
abundance: few
CDR3nt: TGTGCCACCAGTGATCAAACAGGGTCGGCCACCGGGGAGCTGTTTTTT
CDR3aa: CATSDQTGSATGELFF

j_gene: TRBJ1-2
v_gene: TRBV20-1
d_gene: TRBD1
abundance: many
CDR3nt: TGCAGTGCTAGAGATACAGGGGACTATGGCTACACCTTC
CDR3aa: CSARDTGDYGYTF

j_gene: TRBJ1-1
v_gene: TRBV7-2
d_gene: NA
abundance: NA
CDR3nt: TGTGCCAGCAGCAAATCCGGACAGTTTCGAGGTGAAGCTTTCTTT
CDR3aa: CASSKSGQFRGEAFF

j_gene: TRBJ2-7
v_gene: TRBV10-3
d_gene: NA
abundance: NA
CDR3nt: TGTGCCATCAGCCTGGGGGGGCCGGAACCTTACGAGCAGTACTTC
CDR3aa: CAISLGGPEPYEQYF

j_gene: TRBJ2-1
v_gene: TRBV2
d_gene: TRBD1
abundance: many
CDR3nt: TGTGCCAGCAGTGGGGACAGGGGGTCCCACAATGAGCAGTTCTTC
CDR3aa: CASSGDRGSHNEQFF

j_gene: TRBJ1-2
v_gene: TRBV11-1
d_gene: NA
abundance: NA
CDR3nt: TGTGCCAGCACTCCCCGGACGGTCTATGGCTACACCTTC
CDR3aa: CASTPRTVYGYTF

j_gene: TRBJ2-5
v_gene: TRBV7-9
d_gene: NA
abundance: many
CDR3nt: TGTGCCAGCAGCCCCAGGGAAGAGACCCAGTACTTC
CDR3aa: CASSPREETQYF

j_gene: TRBJ2-7
v_gene: TRBV6-1
d_gene: TRBD1
abundance: few
CDR3nt: TGTGCCAGCAGTGAAACACAGGGGGAGGCCTACGAGCAGTACTTC
CDR3aa: CASSETQGEAYEQYF

j_gene: TRBJ2-7
v_gene: TRBV27
d_gene: TRBD1
abundance: many
CDR3nt: TGTGCCAGCAGTGAGGACAGGGCAAGCTCCTACGAGCAGTACTTC
CDR3aa: CASSEDRASSYEQYF

j_gene: TRBJ1-1
v_gene: TRBV10-3
d_gene: NA
abundance: NA
CDR3nt: TGTGCCATTTCACAGGGCAGAAGCACTGAAGCTTTCTTT
CDR3aa: CAISQGRSTEAFF

j_gene: TRBJ1-1
v_gene: TRBV19
d_gene: NA
abundance: NA
CDR3nt: TGTGCCATTGGGACGAACACTGAAGCTTTCTTT
CDR3aa: CAIGTNTEAFF

j_gene: TRBJ1-1
v_gene: TRBV5-1
d_gene: NA
abundance: once
CDR3nt: TGCGCCAGCAGCTTGGAAGACAGGCATCCCGCGAACACTGAAGCTTTCTTT
CDR3aa: CASSLEDRHPANTEAFF

j_gene: TRBJ2-3
v_gene: TRBV7-3
d_gene: NA
abundance: NA
CDR3nt: TGTGCCAGCAGCCGCCGAGACCTCTCCCTGAGCACAGATACGCAGTATTTT
CDR3aa: CASSRRDLSLSTDTQYF

j_gene: TRBJ2-5
v_gene: TRBV7-8
d_gene: NA
abundance: many
CDR3nt: TGTGCCAGCAGCTTTATCGCCGTTACGGAGACCCAGTACTTC
CDR3aa: CASSFIAVTETQYF

j_gene: TRBJ2-6
v_gene: TRBV7-9
d_gene: NA
abundance: NA
CDR3nt: TGTGCCAGCAGCCTGCTGACCTACTCTGGGGCCAACGTCCTGACTTTC
CDR3aa: CASSLLTYSGANVLTF

j_gene: TRBJ1-1
v_gene: TRBV20-1
d_gene: NA
abundance: many
CDR3nt: TGCAGTGCCACAACCTTGGACATTCCGGGCACTGAAGCTTTCTTT
CDR3aa: CSATTLDIPGTEAFF

j_gene: TRBJ2-2
v_gene: TRBV29-1
d_gene: NA
abundance: NA
CDR3nt: TGCAGCGTTGGGGTGGGGGGAGGGGAGCTGTTTTTT
CDR3aa: CSVGVGGGELFF

j_gene: TRBJ2-7
v_gene: TRBV29-1
d_gene: NA
abundance: NA
CDR3nt: TGCAGCTTGGCCGGGGGACTTACCTACGAGCAGTACTTC
CDR3aa: CSLAGGLTYEQYF

j_gene: TRBJ1-5
v_gene: TRBV10-3
d_gene: TRBD1
abundance: NA
CDR3nt: TGTGCCGCCTCCGGGACAGGGCCCAATCAGCCCCAGCATTTT
CDR3aa: CAASGTGPNQPQHF

j_gene: TRBJ2-2
v_gene: TRBV7-2
d_gene: TRBD2
abundance: many
CDR3nt: TGTGCCATCGGGGTAGCGGGGCTGAACACCGGGGAGCTGTTTTTT
CDR3aa: CAIGVAGLNTGELFF

j_gene: TRBJ2-5
v_gene: TRBV29-1
d_gene: NA
abundance: NA
CDR3nt: TGCAGCGTTGAAGATATGGGGGATGGGGAGACCCAGTACTTC
CDR3aa: CSVEDMGDGETQYF

j_gene: TRBJ2-5
v_gene: TRBV29-1
d_gene: NA
abundance: once
CDR3nt: TGCAGCTCCGTAGAGGCTCAAGAGACCCAGTACTTC
CDR3aa: CSSVEAQETQYF

j_gene: TRBJ2-7
v_gene: TRBV20-1
d_gene: TRBD2
abundance: NA
CDR3nt: TGCAGTGCTCGTCTGACTAGCGGATCCTACGAGCAGTACTTC
CDR3aa: CSARLTSGSYEQYF

j_gene: TRBJ1-2
v_gene: TRBV7-2
d_gene: NA
abundance: many
CDR3nt: TGTGCCAGCAGCTTTGGTTTGGACTATGGCTACACCTTC
CDR3aa: CASSFGLDYGYTF

j_gene: TRBJ2-7
v_gene: TRBV15
d_gene: NA
abundance: few
CDR3nt: TGTGCCACCAGCACTGATAGCCTGAGGGACCAGCAGTACTTC
CDR3aa: CATSTDSLRDQQYF

j_gene: TRBJ1-4
v_gene: TRBV4-1
d_gene: TRBD1
abundance: once
CDR3nt: TGCGCCGGCAGCCCGGGACAGGGGGAGGACGAAAAACTGTTTTTT
CDR3aa: CAGSPGQGEDEKLFF

j_gene: TRBJ2-2
v_gene: TRBV9
d_gene: TRBD2
abundance: many
CDR3nt: TGTGCCAGCAGCGGGCTAGCGGGAGCGGGGGGCGCCGGGGAGCTGTTTTTT
CDR3aa: CASSGLAGAGGAGELFF

j_gene: TRBJ1-6
v_gene: TRBV11-3
d_gene: TRBD1
abundance: many
CDR3nt: TGTGCCAGCAGCTTAGAAGACAGGGGATGGTCACCCCTCCACTTT
CDR3aa: CASSLEDRGWSPLHF